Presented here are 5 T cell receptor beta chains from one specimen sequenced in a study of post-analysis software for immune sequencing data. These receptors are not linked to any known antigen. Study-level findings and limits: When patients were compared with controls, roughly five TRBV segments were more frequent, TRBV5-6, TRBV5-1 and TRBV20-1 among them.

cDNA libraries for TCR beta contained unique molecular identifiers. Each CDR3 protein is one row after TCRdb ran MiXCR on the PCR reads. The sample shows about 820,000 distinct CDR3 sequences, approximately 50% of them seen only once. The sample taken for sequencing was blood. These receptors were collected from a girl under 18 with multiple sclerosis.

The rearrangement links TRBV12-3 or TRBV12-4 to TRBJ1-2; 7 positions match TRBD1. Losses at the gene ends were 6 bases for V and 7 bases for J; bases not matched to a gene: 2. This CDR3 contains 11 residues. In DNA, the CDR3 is TGTGCCAGCAGCAGGGACAGTGGCTACACCTTC. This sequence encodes CASSRDSGYTF.

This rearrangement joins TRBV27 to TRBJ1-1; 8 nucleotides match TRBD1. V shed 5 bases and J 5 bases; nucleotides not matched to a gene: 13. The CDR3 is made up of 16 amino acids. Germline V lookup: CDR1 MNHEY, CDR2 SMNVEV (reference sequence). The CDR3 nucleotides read TGTGCCAGCAGTGACCTACAGGGGGGGGTTTCGACTGAAGCTTTCTTT. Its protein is CASSDLQGGVSTEAFF.

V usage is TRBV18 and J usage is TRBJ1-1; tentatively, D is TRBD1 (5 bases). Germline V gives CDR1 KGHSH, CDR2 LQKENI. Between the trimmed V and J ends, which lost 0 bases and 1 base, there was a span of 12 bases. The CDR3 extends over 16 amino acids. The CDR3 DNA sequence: TGTGCCAGCTCACCACCGCTCTCTCAGGGGAACACTGAAGCTTTCTTT. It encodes CASSPPLSQGNTEAFF.

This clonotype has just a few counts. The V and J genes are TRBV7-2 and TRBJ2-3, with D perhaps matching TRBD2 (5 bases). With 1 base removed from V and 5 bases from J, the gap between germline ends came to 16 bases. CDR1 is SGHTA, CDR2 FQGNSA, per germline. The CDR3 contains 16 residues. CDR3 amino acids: CASSLVGGRAGDTQYF. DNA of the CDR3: TGTGCCAGCAGCTTAGTTGGTGGGAGAGCCGGAGATACGCAGTATTTT.

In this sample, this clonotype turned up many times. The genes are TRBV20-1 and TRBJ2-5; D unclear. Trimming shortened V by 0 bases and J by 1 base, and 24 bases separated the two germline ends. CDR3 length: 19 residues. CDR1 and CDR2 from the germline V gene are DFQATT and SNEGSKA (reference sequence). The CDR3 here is CSARDGIKILTHSQETQYF. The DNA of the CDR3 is TGCAGTGCTAGAGATGGGATCAAGATTCTAACTCATTCCCAAGAGACCCAGTACTTC.